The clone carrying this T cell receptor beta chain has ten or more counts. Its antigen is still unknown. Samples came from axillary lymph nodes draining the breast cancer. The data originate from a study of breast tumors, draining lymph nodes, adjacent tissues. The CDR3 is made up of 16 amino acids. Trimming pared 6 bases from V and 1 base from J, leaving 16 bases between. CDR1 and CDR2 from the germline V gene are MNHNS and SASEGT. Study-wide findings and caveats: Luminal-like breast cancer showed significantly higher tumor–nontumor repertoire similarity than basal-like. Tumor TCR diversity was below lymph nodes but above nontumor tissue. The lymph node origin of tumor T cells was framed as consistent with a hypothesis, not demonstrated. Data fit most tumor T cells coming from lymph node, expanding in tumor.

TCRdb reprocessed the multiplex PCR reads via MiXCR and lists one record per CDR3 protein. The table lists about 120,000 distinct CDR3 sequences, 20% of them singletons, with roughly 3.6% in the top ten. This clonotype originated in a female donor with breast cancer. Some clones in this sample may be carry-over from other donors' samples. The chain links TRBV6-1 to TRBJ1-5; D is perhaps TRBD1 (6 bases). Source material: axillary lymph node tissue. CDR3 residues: CASRRLGQTSNQPQHF. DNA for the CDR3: TGTGCCAGCAGGAGACTAGGACAGACCAGCAATCAGCCCCAGCATTTT.